The subject of this entry is one TCR beta chain. Its antigen is undetermined. As for time point: newly diagnosed GD, antithyroid drugs for less than 3 months. Extracted RNA from PBMCs served as the source of the TCR library. Through Arm-PCR of CDR3 regions and iRepertoire HTBI primers, TCR beta libraries were built. In the original analysis: The study identified roughly 59 TRBV and 13 to 15 TRBJ segments across samples. TCRdb redid the calling of the multiplex PCR reads with MiXCR, one entry per CDR3 protein. TCRdb's processing, not the authors' own work, is the source of the V and J calls. The sample consists of some 500,000 distinct CDR3 sequences, around 15% of them appearing once. The sample belongs to a study of regulatory T cells in long-lasting Graves disease. The study's findings and limits: Sharing of public clonotypes was greater in persistent patients (about 3,000) than in new patients (around 890).

Trimming left V 2 bases short and J 8 bases short, with 19 bases between. The CDR3 contains 15 residues. Per germline, CDR1 SGHDT and CDR2 YYEEEE. These data were also reused for a study on T cells in Graves' hyperthyroidism and ophthalmopathy.

The receptor was isolated from a woman aged 40-60 years with Graves disease. The chain employs TRBV5-6 and TRBJ1-2; D call uncertain. The source was peripheral blood mononuclear cells (PBMCs), collected at new diagnosis, from a patient treated with antithyroid drugs. CDR3 loop: CASSFGPDPIGGYTF. The CDR3 bases are TGTGCCAGCAGCTTCGGGCCGGACCCAATTGGGGGCTACACCTTC.